This T cell receptor beta chain is drawn from a study of beta chain features in type 1 diabetes. The CDR3 sequence is 15 residues long. Germline values: CDR1 MGHRA, CDR2 YSYEKL. Trimming removed 6 bases from V and 6 bases from J; junction bases left unmatched: 11. Expressed TCRB transcripts got sequenced, as all isolated RNA was reverse transcribed. TCRdb's table, derived via immunoSEQ multiplex PCR, lists solely in-frame clones and lacks some. The sample includes 970,000 or so clones, about a sixth of them seen just once. This clone was seen a handful of times. Its antigen is undetermined. Study-level findings and limits: TCRB CDR3s were moderately but significantly shorter in Type 1 diabetes patients in all four CD4+ subsets. In the patient group, naive, central memory and Treg TCRB repertoires seemed more alike than in the healthy donor group.

Averaging roughly 120 mL, one heparinised blood draw came from each individual donor. The origin of this receptor is a woman between 18 and 30 years old in good health. This chain uses TRBV4-1 with TRBJ2-5; 9 bases fit TRBD1. Sequenced sample: naive CD4+ T cells from blood. In nucleotides, the CDR3 is TGCGCCAGCAGTCCAGCCGGGACAGGGACACAGACCCAGTACTTC. Protein: CASSPAGTGTQTQYF.